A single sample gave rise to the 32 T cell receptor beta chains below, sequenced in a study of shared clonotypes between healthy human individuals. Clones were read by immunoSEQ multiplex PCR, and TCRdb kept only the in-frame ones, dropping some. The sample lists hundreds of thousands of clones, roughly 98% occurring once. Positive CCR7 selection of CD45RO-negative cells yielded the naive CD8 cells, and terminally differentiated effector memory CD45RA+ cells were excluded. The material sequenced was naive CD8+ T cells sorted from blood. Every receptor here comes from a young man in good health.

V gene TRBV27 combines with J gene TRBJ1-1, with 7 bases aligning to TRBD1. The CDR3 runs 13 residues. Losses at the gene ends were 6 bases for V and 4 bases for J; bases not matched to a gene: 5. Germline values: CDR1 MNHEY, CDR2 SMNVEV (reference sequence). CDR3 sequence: CASSAGTATEAFF. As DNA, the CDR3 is TGTGCCAGCAGCGCTGGGACAGCCACTGAAGCTTTCTTT.

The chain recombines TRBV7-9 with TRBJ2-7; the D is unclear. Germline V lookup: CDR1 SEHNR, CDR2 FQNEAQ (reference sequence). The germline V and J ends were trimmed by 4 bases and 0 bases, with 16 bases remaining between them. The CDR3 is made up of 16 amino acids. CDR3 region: CASSSLAATSSYEQYF. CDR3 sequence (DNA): TGTGCCAGCAGCTCCCTGGCGGCGACAAGCTCCTACGAGCAGTACTTC.

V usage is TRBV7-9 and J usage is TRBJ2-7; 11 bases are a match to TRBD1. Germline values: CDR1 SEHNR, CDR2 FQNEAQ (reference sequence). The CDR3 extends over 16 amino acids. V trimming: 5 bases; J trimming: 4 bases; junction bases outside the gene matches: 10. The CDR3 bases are TGTGCCAGCAGCCCCAGGAGGGACAGGGGGTTATACGAGCAGTACTTC. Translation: CASSPRRDRGLYEQYF. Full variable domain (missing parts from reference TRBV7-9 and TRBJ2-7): DTGVSQNPRHKITKRGQNVTFRCDPISEHNRLYWYRQTLGQGPEFLTYFQNEAQLEKSRLLSDRFSAERPKGSFSTLEIQRTEQGDSAMYLCASSPRRDRGLYEQYFGPGTRLTVT.

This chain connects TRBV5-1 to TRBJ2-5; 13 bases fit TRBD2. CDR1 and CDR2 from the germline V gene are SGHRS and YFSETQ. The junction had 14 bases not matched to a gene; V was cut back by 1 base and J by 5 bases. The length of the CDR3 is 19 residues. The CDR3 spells CASSLTPGLAGVDGETQYF. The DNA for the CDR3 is TGCGCCAGCAGCTTGACGCCCGGACTAGCGGGAGTGGATGGGGAGACCCAGTACTTC.

This CDR3 is CASSHRSGEAPYEQYF. In nucleotides, the CDR3 is TGTGCCAGCAGTCATCGTTCGGGAGAGGCCCCCTACGAGCAGTACTTC. J is TRBJ2-7 and V is TRBV6-6, with D tentatively TRBD2 (6 bases). The CDR3 length is 16 residues. Per germline, CDR1 MNHNY and CDR2 SVGAGI (reference sequence). Trimming took 5 bases from V and 2 from J, leaving 19 bases between them.

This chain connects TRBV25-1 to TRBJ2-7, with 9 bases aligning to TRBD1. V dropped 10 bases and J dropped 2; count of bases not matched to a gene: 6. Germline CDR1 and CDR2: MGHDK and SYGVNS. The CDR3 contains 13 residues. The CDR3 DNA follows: TGTGCCACCGGGACAGGGAACCCCTACGAGCAGTACTTC. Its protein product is CATGTGNPYEQYF.

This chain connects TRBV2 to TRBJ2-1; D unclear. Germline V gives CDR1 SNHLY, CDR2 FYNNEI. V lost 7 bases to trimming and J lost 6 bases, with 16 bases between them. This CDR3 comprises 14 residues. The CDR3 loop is CASKGVSFFNEQFF. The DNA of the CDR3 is TGTGCCAGCAAAGGTGTCTCCTTTTTCAATGAGCAGTTCTTC.

In nucleotides, the CDR3 is TGCGCCAGCAGCCCACTCGGGACAGGGAATACCTACGAGCAGTACTTC. Translating gives CASSPLGTGNTYEQYF. The chain combines TRBV4-1 with TRBJ2-7, with 9 bases identical to TRBD1. The J segment lost 2 bases and the V segment lost 4 bases, leaving 9 bases of the junction unmatched. The germline V gene encodes CDR1 MGHRA and CDR2 YSYEKL. CDR3 size: 16 residues.

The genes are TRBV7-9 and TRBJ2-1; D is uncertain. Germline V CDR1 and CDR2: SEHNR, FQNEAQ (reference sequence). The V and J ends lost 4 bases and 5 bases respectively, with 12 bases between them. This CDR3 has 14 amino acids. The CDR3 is CASSSKLVNNEQFF. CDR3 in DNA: TGTGCCAGCAGCTCCAAGCTAGTCAACAATGAGCAGTTCTTC.

The CDR3: CATSRALAGHNEQFF. CDR3 sequence (DNA): TGTGCCACCAGCAGGGCCCTAGCGGGACACAATGAGCAGTTCTTC. The chain joins TRBV15 to TRBJ2-1; 9 nucleotides line up with TRBD2. The CDR3 contains 15 residues. J gave up 5 bases and V 3 bases, and 5 bases lay outside the gene matches. Germline V lookup: CDR1 LNHNV, CDR2 YYDKDF (reference sequence).

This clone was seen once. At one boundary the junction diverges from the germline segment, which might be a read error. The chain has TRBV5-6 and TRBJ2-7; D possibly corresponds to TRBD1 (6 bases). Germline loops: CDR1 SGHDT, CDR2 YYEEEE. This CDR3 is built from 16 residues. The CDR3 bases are TGTGCCAGCAGCTTTTTCACAGGGAACGCAATCTACGAGCAGCACTTC. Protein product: CASSFFTGNAIYEQHF.

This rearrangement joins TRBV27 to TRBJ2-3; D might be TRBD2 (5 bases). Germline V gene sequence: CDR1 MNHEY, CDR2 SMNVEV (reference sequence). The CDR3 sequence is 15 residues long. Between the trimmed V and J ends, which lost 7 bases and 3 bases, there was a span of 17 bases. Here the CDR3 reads CASTLEGGTTDTQYF. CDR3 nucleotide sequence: TGTGCCAGCACCCTCGAAGGAGGTACAACAGATACGCAGTATTTT.

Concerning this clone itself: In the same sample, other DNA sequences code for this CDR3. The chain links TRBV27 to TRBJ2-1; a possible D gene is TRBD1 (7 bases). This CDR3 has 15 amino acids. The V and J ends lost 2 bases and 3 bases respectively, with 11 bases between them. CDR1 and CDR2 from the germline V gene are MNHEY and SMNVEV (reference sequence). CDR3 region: CASSLRQGGYNEQFF. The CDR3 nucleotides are TGTGCCAGCAGTTTACGCCAGGGGGGCTACAATGAGCAGTTCTTC.

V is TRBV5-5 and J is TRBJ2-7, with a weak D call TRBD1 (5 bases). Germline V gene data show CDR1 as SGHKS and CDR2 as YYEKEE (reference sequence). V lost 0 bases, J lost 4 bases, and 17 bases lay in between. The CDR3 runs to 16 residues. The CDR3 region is CASSLAAARVWYEQYF. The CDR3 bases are TGTGCCAGCAGCTTGGCGGCGGCCAGGGTTTGGTACGAGCAGTACTTC.

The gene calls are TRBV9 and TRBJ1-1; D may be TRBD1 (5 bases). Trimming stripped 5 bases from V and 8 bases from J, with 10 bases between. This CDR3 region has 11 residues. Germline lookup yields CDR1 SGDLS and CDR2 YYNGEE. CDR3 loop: CASSEGREAFF. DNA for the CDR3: TGTGCCAGCAGTGAGGGGAGAGAAGCTTTCTTT.

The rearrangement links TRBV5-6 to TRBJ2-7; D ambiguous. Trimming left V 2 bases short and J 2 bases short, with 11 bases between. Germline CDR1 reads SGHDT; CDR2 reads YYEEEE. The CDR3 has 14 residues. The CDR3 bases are TGTGCCAGCAGCTTAAGGCTTAAACCCTACGAGCAGTACTTC. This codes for CASSLRLKPYEQYF.

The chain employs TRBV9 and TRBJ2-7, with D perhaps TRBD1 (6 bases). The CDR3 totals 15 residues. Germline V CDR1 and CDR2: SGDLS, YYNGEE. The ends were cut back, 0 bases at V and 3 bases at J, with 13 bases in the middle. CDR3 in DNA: TGTGCCAGCAGCGTAGCTGGGGGCGTCGGCTACGAGCAGTACTTC. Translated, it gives CASSVAGGVGYEQYF.

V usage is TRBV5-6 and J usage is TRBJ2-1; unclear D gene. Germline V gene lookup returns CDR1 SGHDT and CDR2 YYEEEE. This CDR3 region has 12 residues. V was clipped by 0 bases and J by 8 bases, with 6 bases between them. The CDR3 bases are TGTGCCAGCAGCTTGGACCTGGATGAGCAGTTCTTC. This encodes CASSLDLDEQFF.

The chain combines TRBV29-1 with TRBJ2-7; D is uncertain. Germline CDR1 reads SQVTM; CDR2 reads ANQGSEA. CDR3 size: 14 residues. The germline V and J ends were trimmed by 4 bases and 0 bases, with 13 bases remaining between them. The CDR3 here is CSVGRKGFSYEQYF. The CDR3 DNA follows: TGCAGCGTTGGTAGAAAGGGCTTCTCCTACGAGCAGTACTTC.

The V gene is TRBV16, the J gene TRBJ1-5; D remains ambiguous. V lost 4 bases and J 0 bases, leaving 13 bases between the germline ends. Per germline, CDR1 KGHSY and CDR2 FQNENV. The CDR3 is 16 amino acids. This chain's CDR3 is CASSRQATDSNQPQHF. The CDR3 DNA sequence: TGTGCCAGCAGCCGTCAGGCCACGGATAGCAATCAGCCCCAGCATTTT.

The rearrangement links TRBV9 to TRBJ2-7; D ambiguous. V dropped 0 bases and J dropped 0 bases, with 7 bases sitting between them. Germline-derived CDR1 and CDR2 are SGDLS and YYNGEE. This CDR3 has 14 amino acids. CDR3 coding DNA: TGTGCCAGCAGCGTAGGACATCTCTCCTACGAGCAGTACTTC. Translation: CASSVGHLSYEQYF.

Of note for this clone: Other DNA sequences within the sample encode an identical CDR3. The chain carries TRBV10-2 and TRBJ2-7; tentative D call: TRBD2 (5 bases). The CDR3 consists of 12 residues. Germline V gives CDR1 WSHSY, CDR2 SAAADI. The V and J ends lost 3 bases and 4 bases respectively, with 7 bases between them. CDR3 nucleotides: TGCGCCAGCAGTGAACGAGGGTACGAGCAGTACTTC. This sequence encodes CASSERGYEQYF.

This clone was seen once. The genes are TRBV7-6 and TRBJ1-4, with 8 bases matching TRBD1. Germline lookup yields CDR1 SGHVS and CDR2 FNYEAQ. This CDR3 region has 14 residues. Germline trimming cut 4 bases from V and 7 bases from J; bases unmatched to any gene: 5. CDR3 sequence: CASSSGQGTEKLFF. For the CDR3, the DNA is TGTGCCAGCAGCTCCGGACAGGGAACTGAAAAACTGTTTTTT.

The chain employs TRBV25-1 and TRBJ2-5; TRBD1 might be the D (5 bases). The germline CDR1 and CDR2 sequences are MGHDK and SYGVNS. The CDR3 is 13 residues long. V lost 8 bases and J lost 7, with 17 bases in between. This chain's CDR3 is CASPGFLQGTQYF. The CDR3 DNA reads TGTGCCAGCCCCGGGTTTCTCCAGGGGACCCAGTACTTC.

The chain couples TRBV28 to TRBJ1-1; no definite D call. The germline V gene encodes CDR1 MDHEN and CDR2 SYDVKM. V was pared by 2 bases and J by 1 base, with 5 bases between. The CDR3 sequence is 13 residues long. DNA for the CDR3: TGTGCCAGCAGTTTAAATTCGAACACTGAAGCTTTCTTT. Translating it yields CASSLNSNTEAFF.

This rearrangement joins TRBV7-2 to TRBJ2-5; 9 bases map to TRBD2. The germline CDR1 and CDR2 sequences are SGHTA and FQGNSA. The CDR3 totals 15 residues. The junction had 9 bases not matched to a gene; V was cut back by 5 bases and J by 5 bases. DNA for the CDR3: TGTGCCAGCAGCCTAGGGACTAGCAAAGTGGAGACCCAGTACTTC. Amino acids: CASSLGTSKVETQYF. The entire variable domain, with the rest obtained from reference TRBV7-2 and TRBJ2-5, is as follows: GAGVSQSPSNKVTEKGKDVELRCDPISGHTALYWYRQSLGQGLEFLIYFQGNSAPDKSGLPSDRFSAERTGGSVSTLTIQRTQQEDSAVYLCASSLGTSKVETQYFGPGTRLLVL.

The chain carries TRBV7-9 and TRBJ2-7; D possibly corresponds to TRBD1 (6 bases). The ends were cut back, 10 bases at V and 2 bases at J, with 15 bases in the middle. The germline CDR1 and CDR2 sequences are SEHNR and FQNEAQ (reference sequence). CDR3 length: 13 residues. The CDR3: CATQNRATYEQYF. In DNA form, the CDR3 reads TGTGCCACTCAAAACAGGGCTACCTACGAGCAGTACTTC.

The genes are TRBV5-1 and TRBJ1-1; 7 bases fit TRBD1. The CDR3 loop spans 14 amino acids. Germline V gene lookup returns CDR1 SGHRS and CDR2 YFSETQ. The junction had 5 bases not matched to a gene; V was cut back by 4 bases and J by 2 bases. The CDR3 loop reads CASSGGQLNTEAFF. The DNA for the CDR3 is TGCGCCAGCAGCGGGGGACAGCTCAACACTGAAGCTTTCTTT.

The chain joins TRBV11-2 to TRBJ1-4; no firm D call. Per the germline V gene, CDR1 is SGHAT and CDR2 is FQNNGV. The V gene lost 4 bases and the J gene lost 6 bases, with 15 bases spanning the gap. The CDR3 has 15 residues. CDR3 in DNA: TGTGCCAGCAGCTCCGGTCCTACTTGGGATGAAAAACTGTTTTTT. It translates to CASSSGPTWDEKLFF.

CDR3 loop: CASSPTGTGFFYEQYF. DNA for the CDR3: TGTGCCAGCAGCCCGACCGGGACAGGGTTTTTCTACGAGCAGTACTTC. This chain links TRBV7-9 with TRBJ2-7, with TRBD1 matching over 9 bases. Germline assignment: CDR1 SEHNR and CDR2 FQNEAQ (reference sequence). CDR3 length equals 16 residues. V was pared by 5 bases and J by 3 bases, with 11 bases of the junction left unmatched.

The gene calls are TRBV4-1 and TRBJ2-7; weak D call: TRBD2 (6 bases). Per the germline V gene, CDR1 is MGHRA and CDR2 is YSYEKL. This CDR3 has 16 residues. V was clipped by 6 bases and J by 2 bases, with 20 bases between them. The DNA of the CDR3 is TGCGCCAGCAGTCAAAAAGGAGGGACGGGTGCCTACGAGCAGTACTTC. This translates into CASSQKGGTGAYEQYF.

The CDR3 sequence is CASITGRTEAFF. The CDR3 coding sequence is TGTGCCAGCATTACAGGGCGCACTGAAGCTTTCTTT. This rearrangement joins TRBV2 to TRBJ1-1; a possible D gene is TRBD1 (6 bases). Germline loops: CDR1 SNHLY, CDR2 FYNNEI. V was pared by 7 bases and J by 4 bases, with 10 bases between. CDR3 length: 12 residues.